Shown below are 22 T cell receptor beta chains from a single sample sequenced in a study of Tregs in tolerant kidney transplant recipients (dated by TCRdb to the late 2010s). Sample time point, as interpreted from the label and publication: blood sample drawn before combined kidney and bone marrow transplant. The method behind the library was the immunoSEQ multiplex PCR assay. Imported from immuneACCESS, the table was reduced by TCRdb to in-frame sequences with V and J called. These copies leave out some clones; in studies compared against another copy, an unresolved V gene accounts for under half, and the cause of the remainder is not known. For this sample the table gives just under 65,000 clones, of which roughly 98% were detected only once. Around 0.34% of the sample lies in the top ten. The sequences come from Tregs from blood, collected before the transplant. These receptors all stem from a human donor who received a combined kidney and bone marrow transplant.

J is TRBJ1-2 and V is TRBV25-1, with D possibly matching TRBD1 (6 bases). Trimming took 5 bases from V and 4 from J, leaving 20 bases between them. CDR1 and CDR2 (germline): MGHDK, SYGVNS. This CDR3 has 16 residues. CDR3 residues: CASSPSPGRGVYGYTF. In nucleotides, the CDR3 is TGTGCCAGCAGTCCTAGCCCGGGGAGGGGGGTCTATGGCTACACCTTC.

V gene TRBV29-1 combines with J gene TRBJ1-2; 9 nucleotides line up with TRBD1. Germline CDR1 is SQVTM and CDR2 is ANQGSEA. With V trimmed by 6 bases and J by 2 bases, 10 bases remained unmatched. The CDR3 has 15 amino acids. CDR3 in amino acids: CSVFGTGPLNYGYTF. For the CDR3, the DNA is TGCAGCGTCTTTGGGACAGGGCCCCTCAACTATGGCTACACCTTC.

The CDR3 nucleotides read TGCGCCAGCAGTGAATCTCCGGACAGCTTAAGCACAGATACGCAGTATTTT. The encoded protein is CASSESPDSLSTDTQYF. This chain joins TRBV5-1 and TRBJ2-3; TRBD1 might be the D (6 bases). The CDR3 consists of 17 residues. Trimming shortened V by 5 bases and J by 0 bases, and 19 bases separated the two germline ends. CDR1 SGHRS and CDR2 YFSETQ come from the germline V gene.

The chain carries TRBV7-2 and TRBJ2-3; 14 bases align to TRBD2. Germline CDR1 is SGHTA and CDR2 is FQGNSA. The CDR3 has 16 residues. The junction had 3 bases not matched to a gene; V was cut back by 2 bases and J by 5 bases. The CDR3 nucleotides read TGTGCCAGCAGCTTATGGACTAGCGGGAGGTTAGATACGCAGTATTTT. Translated, it gives CASSLWTSGRLDTQYF.

The V gene is TRBV5-1, the J gene TRBJ1-2; TRBD1 matches 8 bases. The ends lost 2 bases at V and 7 bases at J; junction bases unmatched: 4. Per germline, CDR1 SGHRS and CDR2 YFSETQ. This CDR3 region has 13 residues. This CDR3 is CASSFDRGGGYTF. CDR3 DNA: TGCGCCAGCAGCTTCGACAGGGGTGGTGGCTACACCTTC. Full variable domain (remainder filled in from reference TRBV5-1 and TRBJ1-2): KAGVTQTPRYLIKTRGQQVTLSCSPISGHRSVSWYQQTPGQGLQFLFEYFSETQRNKGNFPGRFSGRQFSNSRSEMNVSTLELGDSALYLCASSFDRGGGYTFGSGTRLTVV.

This chain connects TRBV11-2 to TRBJ1-1, with D tentatively TRBD1 (5 bases). Germline values: CDR1 SGHAT, CDR2 FQNNGV. V lost 6 bases to trimming and J lost 8 bases, with 10 bases between them. This CDR3 contains 11 residues. DNA of the CDR3: TGTGCCAGCAGACTTCGGGGGGAAGCTTTCTTT. Translating gives CASRLRGEAFF.

The rearrangement links TRBV7-2 to TRBJ2-7, with D possibly TRBD2 on 6 matching bases. The CDR3 consists of 15 residues. The V end lost 5 bases, the J end lost 3 bases, and 17 bases lay between the germline ends. Germline CDR1 reads SGHTA; CDR2 reads FQGNSA. DNA for the CDR3: TGTGCCAGCAGCCGTGGAGGGACGAAGAGCTACGAGCAGTACTTC. It encodes CASSRGGTKSYEQYF.

The V and J genes are TRBV9 and TRBJ2-3; TRBD2 agrees at 9 bases. V shed 4 bases, J shed 0 bases, and the junction held 9 bases outside the gene matches. The CDR3 spans 17 residues. CDR1 is SGDLS, CDR2 YYNGEE, per germline. The CDR3 DNA follows: TGTGCCAGCAGCACTTACGGGACTAGCTATAGCACAGATACGCAGTATTTT. Protein sequence: CASSTYGTSYSTDTQYF.

The chain employs TRBV19 and TRBJ2-6, with D hard to call. This CDR3 is 15 amino acids long. V lost 7 bases and J 3 bases, leaving 13 bases between the germline ends. The germline V gene encodes CDR1 LNHDA and CDR2 SQIVND (reference sequence). The CDR3 sequence: CASTLTRGGANVLTF. CDR3 in DNA: TGTGCCAGTACCTTAACACGAGGTGGGGCCAACGTCCTGACTTTC. The full variable domain, in which reference TRBV19 and TRBJ2-6 provide the parts outside the CDR3, is DGGITQSPKYLFRKEGQNVTLSCEQNLNHDAMYWYRQDPGQGLRLIYYSQIVNDFQKGDIAEGYSVSREKKESFPLTVTSAQKNPTAFYLCASTLTRGGANVLTFGAGSRLTVL.

The V gene is TRBV27, the J gene TRBJ1-5, with a tentative D call TRBD1 (6 bases). Per germline, CDR1 MNHEY and CDR2 SMNVEV (reference sequence). The V end was cut by 2 bases, the J end by 4 bases, with 9 bases between. This CDR3 comprises 14 residues. The CDR3: CASSLRDKNQPQHF. CDR3 DNA sequence: TGTGCCAGCAGTTTAAGGGACAAAAATCAGCCCCAGCATTTT.

This clone has only one observation. The chain joins TRBV6-1 to TRBJ2-2; tentatively, D is TRBD1 (6 bases). CDR3 length: 13 amino acids. The germline V and J ends were trimmed by 6 bases and 6 bases, with 11 bases remaining between them. Germline V gene data show CDR1 as MNHNS and CDR2 as SASEGT. The CDR3 reads CASSRTDSGELFF. CDR3 in DNA: TGTGCCAGCAGCCGGACAGATTCCGGGGAGCTGTTTTTT.

V usage is TRBV29-1 and J usage is TRBJ1-4; tentatively, D is TRBD1 (5 bases). This CDR3 contains 17 residues. V lost 7 bases, J lost 0 bases, and 21 bases lay in between. In germline, CDR1 is SQVTM, CDR2 ANQGSEA. Here the CDR3 DNA reads TGCAGCGCCTTGGGTACAGGCTGGGGCTCAACTAATGAAAAACTGTTTTTT. As protein: CSALGTGWGSTNEKLFF.

This clone was detected a few times. This sequence joins TRBV13 and TRBJ2-1; TRBD2 is a possible D gene (7 bases). This CDR3 has 17 amino acids. Germline CDR1 and CDR2: PRHDT and FYEKMQ (reference sequence). V dropped 1 base and J dropped 7 bases, with 20 bases sitting between them. The CDR3 reads CASSLVGGEGMWNEQFF. The CDR3 bases are TGTGCCAGCAGCTTAGTAGGGGGGGAGGGGATGTGGAATGAGCAGTTCTTC.

The V and J genes are TRBV10-3 and TRBJ1-5; D is unclear. The CDR3 spans 12 residues. Germline values: CDR1 ENHRY, CDR2 SYGVKD. The V gene lost 0 bases and the J gene lost 6 bases, with 3 bases spanning the gap. As DNA, the CDR3 is TGTGCCATCAGTGAGTCCGGTCAGCCCCAGCATTTT. It codes for CAISESGQPQHF.

This chain joins TRBV2 and TRBJ2-5, with 14 bases aligning to TRBD2. The germline V gene has CDR1 SNHLY and CDR2 FYNNEI. The CDR3 length is 15 residues. Germline trimming cut 7 bases from V and 1 base from J; bases unmatched to any gene: 2. CDR3 loop: CASKGLAGAQETQYF. The CDR3 DNA reads TGTGCCAGCAAGGGACTAGCGGGGGCCCAAGAGACCCAGTACTTC.

In this sample, this clone turned up once. The chain joins TRBV30 to TRBJ2-3; TRBD1 aligns across 7 bases. This CDR3 is 14 amino acids long. The J segment lost 2 bases and the V segment lost 4 bases, leaving 6 bases of the junction unmatched. Germline V lookup: CDR1 GTSNPN, CDR2 SVGIG (reference sequence). CDR3 protein: CAWKGAGHTDTQYF. In DNA, the CDR3 is TGTGCCTGGAAGGGGGCAGGCCACACAGATACGCAGTATTTT.

CDR3 in DNA: TGTGCCAGCAGCCCCGGACAGGGTTGGTGGAATGAGCAGTTCTTC. Amino acid sequence: CASSPGQGWWNEQFF. The chain uses TRBV7-8 and TRBJ2-1; 8 nucleotides match TRBD1. Germline trimming cut 5 bases from V and 7 bases from J; bases unmatched to any gene: 10. Germline V gene sequence: CDR1 SGHVS, CDR2 FQNEAQ. This CDR3 region has 15 residues.

The chain combines TRBV30 with TRBJ2-1; a possible D gene is TRBD2 (5 bases). V dropped 2 bases and J dropped 6 bases, with 14 bases sitting between them. The CDR3 contains 14 residues. The germline V gene encodes CDR1 GTSNPN and CDR2 SVGIG (reference sequence). The DNA for the CDR3 is TGTGCCTGGAGTAGTAGCGCTACCCTCAATGAGCAGTTCTTC. Protein product: CAWSSSATLNEQFF.

The rearrangement joins TRBV7-2 to TRBJ2-1; TRBD2 agrees at 9 bases. The CDR3 spans 15 residues. V gave up 6 bases and J gave up 3 bases; unmatched junction bases: 6. CDR1 is SGHTA, CDR2 FQGNSA, per germline. The DNA for the CDR3 is TGTGCCAGCAGATCTAGCGGGGCGAACTACAATGAGCAGTTCTTC. It yields the protein CASRSSGANYNEQFF.

This rearrangement joins TRBV30 to TRBJ1-6; D unclear. In germline, CDR1 is GTSNPN, CDR2 SVGIG (reference sequence). The CDR3 is made up of 12 amino acids. The V end lost 3 bases, the J end lost 9 bases, and 9 bases lay between the germline ends. The CDR3 DNA follows: TGTGCCTGGAGCCTCCGAGGTTCACCCCTCCACTTT. Translating it yields CAWSLRGSPLHF. The full variable domain, its missing parts supplied by reference TRBV30 and TRBJ1-6, is SQTIHQWPATLVQPVGSPLSLECTVEGTSNPNLYWYRQAAGRGLQLLFYSVGIGQISSEVPQNLSASRPQDRQFILSSKKLLLSDSGFYLCAWSLRGSPLHFGNGTRLTVT.

The chain links TRBV11-2 to TRBJ2-7, with 12 nucleotides matching TRBD2. The junction had 6 bases not matched to a gene; V was cut back by 5 bases and J by 4 bases. There are 15 residues in the CDR3. Looked up from germline, CDR1 is SGHAT and CDR2 is FQNNGV. The chain's CDR3 is CASSPGLAGKYEQYF. The CDR3 nucleotides are TGTGCCAGCAGCCCCGGACTAGCGGGGAAATACGAGCAGTACTTC.

DNA of the CDR3: TGTGCCAGCAGCGTAGCTATAGCGGGGAGCCAAGAGACCCAGTACTTC. Amino acids: CASSVAIAGSQETQYF. This sequence joins TRBV9 and TRBJ2-5; 8 bases line up with TRBD2. Germline V CDR1 and CDR2: SGDLS, YYNGEE. Trimming cost V 0 bases and J 1 base; bases outside gene matches: 5. The CDR3 runs to 16 residues. The whole variable domain, filled in from reference TRBV9 and TRBJ2-5, reads DSGVTQTPKHLITATGQRVTLRCSPRSGDLSVYWYQQSLDQGLQFLIQYYNGEERAKGNILERFSAQQFPDLHSELNLSSLELGDSALYFCASSVAIAGSQETQYFGPGTRLLVL.